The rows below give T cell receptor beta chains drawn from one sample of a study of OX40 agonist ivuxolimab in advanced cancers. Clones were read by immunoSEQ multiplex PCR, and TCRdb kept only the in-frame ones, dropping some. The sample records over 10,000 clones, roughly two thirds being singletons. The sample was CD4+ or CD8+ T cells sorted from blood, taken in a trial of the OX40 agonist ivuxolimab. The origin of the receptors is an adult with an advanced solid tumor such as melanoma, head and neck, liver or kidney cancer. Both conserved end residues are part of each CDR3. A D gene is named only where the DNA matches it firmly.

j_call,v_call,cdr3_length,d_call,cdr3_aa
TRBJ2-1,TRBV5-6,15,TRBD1,CASSLGTGVVDEQFF
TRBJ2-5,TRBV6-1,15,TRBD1,CASSLSPGQKETQYF
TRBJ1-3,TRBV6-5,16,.,CASSYNLDSTGNTIYF
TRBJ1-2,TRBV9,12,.,CASSARDYGYTF
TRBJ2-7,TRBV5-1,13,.,CASSLYGAHEQYF
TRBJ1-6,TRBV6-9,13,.,CASSLGTQPPLHF
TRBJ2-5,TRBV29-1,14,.,CSVERVADQETQYF
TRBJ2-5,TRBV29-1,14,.,CSVESGLYQETQYF
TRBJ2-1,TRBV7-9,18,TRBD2,CASSPGLAGGRSYNEQFF
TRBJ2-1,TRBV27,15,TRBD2,CASSNLAGYYNEQFF
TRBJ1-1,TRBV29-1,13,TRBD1,CSVLTGTETEAFF
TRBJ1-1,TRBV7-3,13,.,CASRSDRGTEAFF
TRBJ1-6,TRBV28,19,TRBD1,CASSSIVGQGAYWDSPLHF
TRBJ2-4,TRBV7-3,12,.,CASSLSGDIQYF
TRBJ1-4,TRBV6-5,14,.,CASSYRAANEKLFF
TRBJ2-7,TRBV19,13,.,CATSRDSSYEQYF
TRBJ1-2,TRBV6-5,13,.,CASSLGGAVGYTF
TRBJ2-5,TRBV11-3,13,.,CASSRRGQETQYF
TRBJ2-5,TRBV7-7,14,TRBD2,CASTPGGVQETQYF
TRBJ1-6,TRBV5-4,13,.,CASSLSPNSPLHF
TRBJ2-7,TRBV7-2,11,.,CASSLRDEQYF
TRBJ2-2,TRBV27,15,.,CASSLEGPNTGELFF
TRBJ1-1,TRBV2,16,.,CASSQGFPSPNTEAFF
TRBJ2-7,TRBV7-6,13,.,CASSLGDSYEQYF
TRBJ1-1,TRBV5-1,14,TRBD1,CASSLTGGSTEAFF
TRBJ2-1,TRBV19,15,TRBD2,CASSISGSSYNEQFF
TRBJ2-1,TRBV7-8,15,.,CASSPPGLLYNEQFF
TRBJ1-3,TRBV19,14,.,CASSRTASGNTIYF
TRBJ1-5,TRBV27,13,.,CASSLTGSQPQHF
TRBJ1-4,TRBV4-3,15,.,CASSQDPSGDEKLFF
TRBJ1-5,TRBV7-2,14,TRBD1,CASSPDREDQPQHF
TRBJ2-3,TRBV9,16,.,CASSVGTSLGTDTQYF
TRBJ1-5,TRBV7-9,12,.,CASSASSGPQHF
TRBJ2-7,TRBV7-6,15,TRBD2,CASSLWSGGSYEQYF
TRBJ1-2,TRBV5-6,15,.,CASSSDLGRVWGYTF
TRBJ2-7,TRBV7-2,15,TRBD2,CASSLEVAGGYEQYF
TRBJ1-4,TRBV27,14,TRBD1,CASSPIDRAEKLFF
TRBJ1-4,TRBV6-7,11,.,CASSPGEKLFF
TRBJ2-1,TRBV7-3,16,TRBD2,CASSSSSGTSANEQFF
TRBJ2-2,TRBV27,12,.,CASSPDTGELFF